Only a few counts were recorded for the clone carrying this TCR beta chain. At one end the junction does not follow the germline gene, possibly because of a read error. This entry is derived from a study of blood T cell repertoires in COVID-19. About the study: COVID-19 samples from acute and convalescent phases originated in the United States, Italy and Spain. T cells, B-cell-depleted T cells, or PBMCs supplied cDNA or gDNA.

Germline V gene sequence: CDR1 LGHDT, CDR2 YNNKEL (reference sequence). This CDR3 region has 13 residues. Authors' methods: Researchers report that nucleated cell counts were estimated from reference gene primer amplification. Profiling relied on immunoSEQ multiplex PCR, and the TCRdb table lists in-frame clones only, not all of them. The V and J calls and clone size are taken from that table; D and trimming were inferred from the DNA. The data contain over 130,000 clones, roughly 81% of them seen just once; the ten biggest clones take up about 3.4%. The receptor comes from a woman aged 45-60 years with acute COVID-19. V and J are TRBV3-1 (or the pseudogene TRBV3-2) and TRBJ1-6; D remains ambiguous. Sequenced input: PBMCs or T cells enriched from blood (not recorded which). This CDR3 is CASSKEEGSPLHF. CDR3 bases: TGTGCCAGCAGCAAAGAGGAGGGATCACCCCTCCACTTT.